Listed below are T cell receptor beta chains from one sample, sequenced in a study of human T cells and chemical hapten exposure. TCRdb re-analysed the RACE reads in MiXCR, keeping a single row per CDR3 protein. The table has roughly 24,000 distinct CDR3 sequences, roughly 9.4% seen once. The specimen comprised whole blood, sampled in connection with sensitization to the hapten diphenylcyclopropenone (DPC). These receptors were obtained from a man younger than 40 with alopecia areata. Some clones in this sample may be carry-over from other donors' samples. Both conserved end residues are part of each CDR3. A D gene is named only where the DNA matches it firmly. Expanded clones get a size class; other rows say once, few or many, or leave the size out.

size: many; length: 16; V: TRBV7-8; J: TRBJ2-3; D: TRBD2; CDR3: CASSTGLAGVPDTQYF; DNA: TGTGCCAGCAGCACTGGACTAGCGGGAGTCCCGGATACGCAGTATTTT
size: few; length: 11; V: TRBV19; J: TRBJ2-5; D: .; CDR3: CASSIQETQYF; DNA: TGTGCCAGTAGTATACAGGAGACCCAGTACTTC
size: .; length: 15; V: TRBV6-7; J: TRBJ2-7; D: TRBD2; CDR3: CASSYLGTNSYEQYF; DNA: TGTGCCAGCAGTTACCTAGGGACTAACTCCTACGAGCAGTACTTC
size: many; length: 14; V: TRBV11-2; J: TRBJ2-6; D: .; CDR3: CASSQSSGANVLTF; DNA: TGTGCCAGCAGCCAGAGCTCTGGGGCCAACGTCCTGACTTTC
size: .; length: 14; V: TRBV7-2; J: TRBJ1-1; D: .; CDR3: CASSLPSGKPEAFF; DNA: TGTGCCAGCAGCTTACCGAGTGGGAAGCCTGAAGCTTTCTTT
size: many; length: 17; V: TRBV25-1; J: TRBJ2-7; D: TRBD1; CDR3: CASSANPGQASSYEQYF; DNA: TGTGCCAGCAGTGCAAACCCGGGACAGGCGAGCTCCTACGAGCAGTACTTC
size: .; length: 16; V: TRBV18; J: TRBJ2-3; D: .; CDR3: CASSLVPGQLGDTQYF; DNA: TGTGCCAGCTCACTTGTCCCGGGACAACTGGGTGATACGCAGTATTTT
size: medium-sized; length: 16; V: TRBV4-2; J: TRBJ1-5; D: TRBD1; CDR3: CASSQDGGRGLQPQHF; DNA: TGTGCCAGCAGCCAAGATGGGGGCAGGGGGCTTCAGCCCCAGCATTTT
size: many; length: 14; V: TRBV2; J: TRBJ2-1; D: .; CDR3: CASSEGKRNNEQFF; DNA: TGTGCCAGCAGTGAGGGAAAACGGAACAATGAGCAGTTCTTC
size: many; length: 15; V: TRBV6-2/TRBV6-3; J: TRBJ2-5; D: .; CDR3: CASIPIEGLQETQYF; DNA: TGTGCCAGCATTCCCATAGAAGGGCTTCAAGAGACCCAGTACTTC
size: many; length: 17; V: TRBV5-4; J: TRBJ1-5; D: .; CDR3: CASSFDFQEYSNQPQHF; DNA: TGTGCCAGCAGTTTCGATTTTCAGGAGTATAGCAATCAGCCCCAGCATTTT
size: many; length: 12; V: TRBV3-1; J: TRBJ2-7; D: .; CDR3: CASGQEYYEQYF; DNA: TGTGCCAGCGGGCAGGAATACTACGAGCAGTACTTC
size: many; length: 14; V: TRBV11-3; J: TRBJ2-5; D: .; CDR3: CASSNRDGEETQYF; DNA: TGTGCCAGCAGCAACCGGGACGGAGAAGAGACCCAGTACTTC
size: few; length: 16; V: TRBV7-6; J: TRBJ1-1; D: TRBD1; CDR3: CASSPGPTGGETEAFF; DNA: TGTGCCAGCAGCCCGGGCCCGACAGGGGGAGAGACTGAAGCTTTCTTT
size: many; length: 18; V: TRBV6-2/TRBV6-3; J: TRBJ2-5; D: TRBD2; CDR3: CASSFASGGSGIQETQYF; DNA: TGTGCCAGCAGTTTTGCCTCCGGGGGTAGCGGGATACAAGAGACCCAGTACTTC
size: .; length: 13; V: TRBV6-6; J: TRBJ1-2; D: TRBD1; CDR3: CATADRDNYGYTF; DNA: TGTGCCACCGCGGACAGGGATAACTATGGCTACACCTTC
size: .; length: 11; V: TRBV12-3/TRBV12-4; J: TRBJ1-1; D: .; CDR3: CASSLKGCAFF; DNA: TGTGCCAGCAGTTTGAAGGGGTGCGCTTTCTTT
size: .; length: 12; V: TRBV29-1; J: TRBJ2-7; D: .; CDR3: CSVKVTGYEQYF; DNA: TGCAGCGTCAAGGTCACAGGCTACGAGCAGTACTTC
size: few; length: 13; V: TRBV6-5; J: TRBJ2-2; D: TRBD1; CDR3: CASFDRDTGELFF; DNA: TGTGCCAGCTTCGACAGGGACACCGGGGAGCTGTTTTTT
size: .; length: 18; V: TRBV6-5; J: TRBJ2-1; D: TRBD2; CDR3: CASSYSGLARVSYNEQFF; DNA: TGTGCCAGCAGTTACTCGGGACTAGCCCGTGTGAGTTACAATGAGCAGTTCTTC
size: many; length: 16; V: TRBV7-2; J: TRBJ2-4; D: .; CDR3: CASSLDTLKAKNIQYF; DNA: TGTGCCAGCAGCTTAGACACTCTAAAGGCCAAAAACATTCAGTACTTC
size: many; length: 13; V: TRBV14; J: TRBJ2-2; D: .; CDR3: CASSAGNTGELFF; DNA: TGTGCCAGCAGCGCCGGGAACACCGGGGAGCTGTTTTTT
size: many; length: 12; V: TRBV29-1; J: TRBJ2-1; D: TRBD1; CDR3: CSPGTGSNEQFF; DNA: TGCAGCCCTGGGACAGGGTCCAATGAGCAGTTCTTC
size: many; length: 16; V: TRBV27; J: TRBJ1-1; D: .; CDR3: CASSFIWRQGGTEAFF; DNA: TGTGCCAGCAGTTTCATCTGGCGGCAGGGCGGCACTGAAGCTTTCTTT
size: few; length: 12; V: TRBV12-3/TRBV12-4; J: TRBJ1-5; D: .; CDR3: CASSWGNQPQHF; DNA: TGTGCCAGCAGTTGGGGTAATCAGCCCCAGCATTTT
size: many; length: 17; V: TRBV29-1; J: TRBJ1-2; D: .; CDR3: CSVELGRGRGNHYGYTF; DNA: TGCAGCGTTGAATTGGGTCGGGGTAGGGGAAATCACTATGGCTACACCTTC
size: few; length: 15; V: TRBV6-2/TRBV6-3; J: TRBJ1-1; D: .; CDR3: CASSYSGGVPTEAFF; DNA: TGTGCCAGCAGTTACTCGGGAGGTGTTCCCACTGAAGCTTTCTTT
size: .; length: 14; V: TRBV7-9; J: TRBJ1-6; D: TRBD1; CDR3: CASSRTGLESPLHF; DNA: TGTGCCAGCAGCCGGACAGGGTTGGAGTCACCCCTCCACTTT
size: many; length: 13; V: TRBV4-3; J: TRBJ2-1; D: .; CDR3: CASSDGQTTEQFF; DNA: TGCGCCAGCAGCGACGGACAAACGACTGAGCAGTTCTTC
size: few; length: 16; V: TRBV10-1; J: TRBJ2-4; D: TRBD1; CDR3: CASSESGQGAKNIQYF; DNA: TGCGCCAGCAGTGAGTCGGGACAGGGGGCCAAAAACATTCAGTACTTC
size: many; length: 15; V: TRBV19; J: TRBJ2-7; D: .; CDR3: CASSIKTGFYYEQYF; DNA: TGTGCCAGTAGTATAAAGACAGGCTTTTACTACGAGCAGTACTTC
size: few; length: 16; V: TRBV18; J: TRBJ2-7; D: .; CDR3: CASSPPGGSLSYEQYF; DNA: TGTGCCAGCTCACCACCGGGCGGCAGCCTCTCCTACGAGCAGTACTTC
size: many; length: 14; V: TRBV11-2; J: TRBJ1-1; D: TRBD1; CDR3: CASSAGQGGTEAFF; DNA: TGTGCCAGCAGCGCGGGACAGGGGGGGACTGAAGCTTTCTTT
size: .; length: 14; V: TRBV2; J: TRBJ1-1; D: .; CDR3: CASSTTRQETEAFF; DNA: TGTGCCAGCAGCACTACCCGACAGGAGACTGAAGCTTTCTTT
size: .; length: 15; V: TRBV30; J: TRBJ1-5; D: TRBD1; CDR3: CAWSVHRGLGQPQHF; DNA: TGTGCCTGGAGTGTACACAGGGGGCTGGGTCAGCCCCAGCATTTT
size: many; length: 11; V: TRBV7-2; J: TRBJ2-1; D: .; CDR3: CASTPTNEQFF; DNA: TGTGCCAGCACCCCAACGAATGAGCAGTTCTTC
size: many; length: 14; V: TRBV7-6; J: TRBJ2-3; D: .; CDR3: CASSPRQGEDTQYF; DNA: TGTGCCAGCAGCCCCCGGCAGGGCGAAGATACGCAGTATTTT
size: few; length: 16; V: TRBV20-1; J: TRBJ2-7; D: TRBD2; CDR3: CSARAPAGGPGYEQYF; DNA: TGCAGTGCTAGAGCGCCCGCGGGAGGGCCGGGCTACGAGCAGTACTTC
size: few; length: 13; V: TRBV29-1; J: TRBJ1-5; D: .; CDR3: CSVSGHSNQPQHF; DNA: TGCAGCGTTTCAGGTCATAGCAATCAGCCCCAGCATTTT
size: .; length: 13; V: TRBV4-3; J: TRBJ2-7; D: TRBD1; CDR3: CASSRDRGNEQYF; DNA: TGCGCCAGCAGCCGAGACAGGGGAAACGAGCAGTACTTC
size: few; length: 15; V: TRBV2; J: TRBJ1-1; D: TRBD1; CDR3: CASSAQGASDTEAFF; DNA: TGTGCCAGCAGTGCACAGGGGGCGTCGGACACTGAAGCTTTCTTT
size: .; length: 14; V: TRBV28; J: TRBJ1-5; D: .; CDR3: CASSLAYSNQPQHF; DNA: TGTGCCAGCAGTTTGGCGTATAGCAATCAGCCCCAGCATTTT
size: .; length: 10; V: TRBV2; J: TRBJ2-5; D: .; CDR3: CASQQETQYF; DNA: TGTGCCAGCCAACAAGAGACCCAGTACTTC
size: .; length: 17; V: TRBV28; J: TRBJ1-2; D: .; CDR3: CASTVRHSLEANYGYTF; DNA: TGTGCCAGCACCGTCCGCCACAGTCTCGAGGCTAACTATGGCTACACCTTC
size: many; length: 12; V: TRBV5-8; J: TRBJ1-2; D: .; CDR3: CASSRGLSSHTF; DNA: TGTGCCAGCAGCCGAGGCCTGAGTAGCCACACCTTC
size: few; length: 14; V: TRBV11-2; J: TRBJ2-3; D: .; CDR3: CASSSTVSTDTQYF; DNA: TGTGCCAGCAGCTCGACGGTTAGCACAGATACGCAGTATTTT
size: .; length: 14; V: TRBV4-3; J: TRBJ1-2; D: .; CDR3: CASSPLLGGDGYTF; DNA: TGCGCCAGCAGCCCCCTTTTAGGGGGAGATGGCTACACCTTC